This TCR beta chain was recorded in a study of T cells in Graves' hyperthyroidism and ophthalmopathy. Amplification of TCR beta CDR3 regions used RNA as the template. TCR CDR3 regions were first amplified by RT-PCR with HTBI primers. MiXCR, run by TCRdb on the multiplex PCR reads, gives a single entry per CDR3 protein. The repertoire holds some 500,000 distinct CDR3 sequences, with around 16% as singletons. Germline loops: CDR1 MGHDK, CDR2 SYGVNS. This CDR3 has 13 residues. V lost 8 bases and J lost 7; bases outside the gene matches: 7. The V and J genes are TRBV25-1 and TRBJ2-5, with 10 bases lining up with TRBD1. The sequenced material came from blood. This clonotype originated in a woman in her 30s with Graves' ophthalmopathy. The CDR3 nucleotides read TGTGCCAGCGCAGACAGGGGGCTCGGGACCCAGTACTTC. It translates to CASADRGLGTQYF.